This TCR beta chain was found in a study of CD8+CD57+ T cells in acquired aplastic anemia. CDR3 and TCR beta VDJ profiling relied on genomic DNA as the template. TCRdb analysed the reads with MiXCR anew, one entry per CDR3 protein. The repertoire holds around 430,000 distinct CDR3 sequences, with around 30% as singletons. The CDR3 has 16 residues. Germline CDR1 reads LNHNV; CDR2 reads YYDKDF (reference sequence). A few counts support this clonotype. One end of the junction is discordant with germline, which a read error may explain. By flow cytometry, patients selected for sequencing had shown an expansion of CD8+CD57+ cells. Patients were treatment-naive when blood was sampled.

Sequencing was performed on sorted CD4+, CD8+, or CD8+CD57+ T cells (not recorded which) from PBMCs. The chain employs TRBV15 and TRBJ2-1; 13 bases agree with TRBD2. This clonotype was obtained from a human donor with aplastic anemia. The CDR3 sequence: CASSLLAGGPENEQFF. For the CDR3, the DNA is TGTGCCAGCAGCCTACTAGCGGGAGGGCCAGAAAATGAGCAGTTCTTC.